Listed here are 9 T cell receptor beta chains from one sample, sequenced in a study of T-cell memory formation after mild COVID-19. TCRdb recomputed calls from the 5' RACE reads with MiXCR, one row per CDR3 protein. Counted here are a few hundred thousand distinct CDR3 sequences, approximately 15% occurring once; the ten biggest clones make up roughly 21%. The sequencing sample was made of PBMCs or a T cell subset sorted from them (not recorded which). All receptors come from a man aged 18 to 29 who had mild COVID-19 (a few samples of this study predate the infection). Cell type and time point are not known.

This clonotype was seen a few times. The gene calls are TRBV5-1 and TRBJ1-3; unclear D gene. Germline lookup yields CDR1 SGHRS and CDR2 YFSETQ. The V end was cut by 0 bases, the J end by 3 bases, with 7 bases between. The CDR3 totals 14 residues. CDR3 DNA sequence: TGCGCCAGCAGCTTGGGAGGTATTGGAAACACCATATATTTT. The encoded protein is CASSLGGIGNTIYF.

The chain has TRBV5-1 and TRBJ2-1; 10 bases match TRBD2. The J segment lost 3 bases and the V segment lost 4 bases, leaving 7 bases of the junction unmatched. Germline CDR1 is SGHRS and CDR2 is YFSETQ. This CDR3 comprises 16 residues. CDR3 DNA sequence: TGCGCCAGCAGCCGCCAAGCGGGGGGGAGCTACAATGAGCAGTTCTTC. Amino acids: CASSRQAGGSYNEQFF.

The CDR3: CAISEVGEAFF. The CDR3, as DNA: TGTGCCATCAGTGAGGTGGGTGAAGCTTTCTTT. The chain has TRBV10-3 and TRBJ1-1; D remains ambiguous. CDR1 and CDR2 from the germline V gene are ENHRY and SYGVKD. CDR3 length: 11 amino acids. The ends were cut back, 2 bases at V and 7 bases at J, with 5 bases in the middle.

This clonotype has only a few counts. The chain has TRBV7-2 and TRBJ2-1; 8 bases are shared with TRBD2. The ends lost 3 bases at V and 8 bases at J; junction bases unmatched: 15. Germline V lookup: CDR1 SGHTA, CDR2 FQGNSA. CDR3 length: 17 residues. The CDR3 loop is CASSFKPAGGPSDEQFF. CDR3 in DNA: TGTGCCAGCAGCTTTAAACCGGCGGGGGGCCCCTCGGATGAGCAGTTCTTC.

This sequence joins TRBV7-9 and TRBJ2-7; TRBD1 aligns across 10 bases. Germline CDR1 and CDR2: SEHNR and FQNEAQ (reference sequence). The length of the CDR3 is 13 residues. Trimming removed 5 bases from V and 4 bases from J; junction bases left unmatched: 2. This CDR3 reads CASSGTGVYEQYV. CDR3 bases: TGTGCCAGCAGCGGGACAGGGGTGTACGAGCAGTACGTC.

The V and J genes are TRBV20-1 and TRBJ2-1, with 7 positions matching TRBD2. Trimming removed 6 bases from V and 0 bases from J; junction bases left unmatched: 11. CDR1 and CDR2 from the germline V gene are DFQATT and SNEGSKA (reference sequence). This CDR3 spans 16 amino acids. The CDR3 nucleotides are TGCAGTGCCTATAGCCCAGCGGGGAACTCCTACAATGAGCAGTTCTTC. Translating gives CSAYSPAGNSYNEQFF.

The J gene is TRBJ1-2, the V gene TRBV7-2, with 7 bases aligning to TRBD1. The CDR3 covers 15 residues. Germline CDR1 SGHTA, CDR2 FQGNSA. V was clipped by 3 bases and J by 3 bases; unmatched bases: 7. The CDR3 DNA follows: TGTGCCAGCAGCTTGAGGCAGGGGGAACACTATGGCTACACCTTC. Protein sequence: CASSLRQGEHYGYTF.

J is TRBJ2-1 and V is TRBV24-1, with 9 bases aligning to TRBD2. Per the germline V gene, CDR1 is KGHDR and CDR2 is SFDVKD. The junction had 7 bases not matched to a gene; V was cut back by 5 bases and J by 9 bases. This CDR3 region has 14 residues. The CDR3 DNA reads as TGTGCCACCAGTGCCGCGGGGGGGCCTGGTGAGCAGTTCTTC. This codes for CATSAAGGPGEQFF.

The CDR3 DNA reads as TGTGCCAGCAGTTACCCAAGGGCGGGGGACACTGAAGCTTTCTTT. Translating it yields CASSYPRAGDTEAFF. The chain joins TRBV6-2 or TRBV6-3 to TRBJ1-1; perhaps TRBD1 as D (5 bases). The CDR3 length is 15 residues. V was clipped by 2 bases and J by 3 bases, with 13 bases between them. The germline V gene has CDR1 MNHEY and CDR2 SVGEGT.